This TCR beta chain came from a study of T cells after yellow fever vaccination. Overall study results and limits: Abundant clonotypes from the bulk population could contaminate FACS-sorted repertoires. Subsequent booster samples again held most clones from primary vaccination (around 96% CD4, over 80% CD8).

Conversion of TCR transcripts into cDNA relied on 5'RACE template switching, which added a universal primer site and UMIs. Using its own MiXCR run on the 5' RACE reads, TCRdb lists one record per CDR3 protein. Of roughly 250,000 distinct CDR3 sequences in the sample, over 10% were seen once. The CDR3 has 12 amino acids. Germline CDR1 and CDR2: SQVTM and ANQGSEA. Losses at the gene ends were 7 bases for V and 2 bases for J; bases not matched to a gene: 4. There are many counts of this clonotype. Antigen specificity is unknown. V is TRBV29-1 and J is TRBJ2-5; 7 bases agree with TRBD1. This specimen was CD4+ T cells sorted from PBMCs, taken 45 days after the yellow fever booster vaccination. The clonotype originates from a man aged 25 to 45 who received the YFV17D yellow fever vaccine. The CDR3 region is CSAGTAQETQYF. In nucleotides, the CDR3 is TGCAGCGCCGGGACAGCACAAGAGACCCAGTACTTC.